A selection of T cell receptor beta chains follows, all from one sample in a study of blood T cell repertoires in COVID-19. Only in-frame clones appear in the TCRdb table, and some are missing; sequencing was by immunoSEQ multiplex PCR. The sample comprises around 200,000 clones, approximately 87% of which are singletons, and around 21% rests with the top ten. Sequenced sample: peripheral blood. The receptor source for this set is a man aged 70 or older with active or convalescent COVID-19. Each CDR3 is given with its conserved first and last residue. A D gene is named only where the DNA matches it firmly. Not every row has a clone size; where given, it reads once, few, many or a size class.

abundance: once; d_gene: NA; v_gene: TRBV19; j_gene: TRBJ1-2; CDR3nt: TGTGCCAGTAGTTTCGCGGGGGGCCGCGGGGGCTACACCTTC; CDR3aa: CASSFAGGRGGYTF
abundance: NA; d_gene: NA; v_gene: TRBV5-1; j_gene: TRBJ2-2; CDR3nt: TGCGCCAGCAGCTTGGCCATCACCGGGGAGCTGTTTTTT; CDR3aa: CASSLAITGELFF
abundance: once; d_gene: NA; v_gene: TRBV5-6; j_gene: TRBJ1-5; CDR3nt: TGTGCCCCCAGCTTGGGGGGGGGATATAGCAATCAGCCCCAGCATTTT; CDR3aa: CAPSLGGGYSNQPQHF
abundance: NA; d_gene: NA; v_gene: TRBV11-3; j_gene: TRBJ2-3; CDR3nt: TGTGCCAGCAGCTTAGGTCAGGGCATCGGCACAGATACGCAGTATTTT; CDR3aa: CASSLGQGIGTDTQYF
abundance: NA; d_gene: TRBD1; v_gene: TRBV15; j_gene: TRBJ1-2; CDR3nt: TGTGCCACCAGCTACAGGGGGCCTGACTATGGCTACACCTTC; CDR3aa: CATSYRGPDYGYTF
abundance: NA; d_gene: NA; v_gene: TRBV29-1; j_gene: TRBJ2-3; CDR3nt: TGCAGCGTTGAAACCTACACAGATACGCAGTATTTT; CDR3aa: CSVETYTDTQYF
abundance: NA; d_gene: NA; v_gene: TRBV6-5; j_gene: TRBJ2-1; CDR3nt: TGTGCCAGCGGCCCTCGGGACTCCTACAATGAGCAGTTCTTC; CDR3aa: CASGPRDSYNEQFF
abundance: NA; d_gene: TRBD1; v_gene: TRBV20-1; j_gene: TRBJ1-3; CDR3nt: TGCAGTGCTAGTCAGGGGGCACAGAGCTCTGGAAACACCATATATTTT; CDR3aa: CSASQGAQSSGNTIYF
abundance: few; d_gene: TRBD1; v_gene: TRBV7-9; j_gene: TRBJ1-2; CDR3nt: TGTGCCAGCAGCTTATACAGGGGTGGTGGCTACACCTTC; CDR3aa: CASSLYRGGGYTF
abundance: NA; d_gene: TRBD1; v_gene: TRBV19; j_gene: TRBJ1-5; CDR3nt: TGTGCCAGTAGTACTAGACAGGGATGGGGTCAGCCCCAGCATTTT; CDR3aa: CASSTRQGWGQPQHF
abundance: NA; d_gene: TRBD2; v_gene: TRBV7-2; j_gene: TRBJ2-7; CDR3nt: TGTGCCAGCAGCTCCTCTAGGACTAGCGGGACCGAGCAGTACTTC; CDR3aa: CASSSSRTSGTEQYF
abundance: few; d_gene: NA; v_gene: TRBV20-1; j_gene: TRBJ2-2; CDR3nt: TGCAGTGCTAGTCGCCAGGTTAACACCGGGGAGCTGTTTTTT; CDR3aa: CSASRQVNTGELFF
abundance: few; d_gene: NA; v_gene: TRBV4-3; j_gene: TRBJ1-5; CDR3nt: TGCGCCAGCAGCCAAGACCTCCAGGGGTATCAGCCCCAGCATTTT; CDR3aa: CASSQDLQGYQPQHF
abundance: NA; d_gene: NA; v_gene: TRBV18; j_gene: TRBJ1-2; CDR3nt: TGTGCCAGCTCAAACTCTCGGGACATTGAGCATGGCTACACCTTC; CDR3aa: CASSNSRDIEHGYTF
abundance: few; d_gene: NA; v_gene: TRBV6-1; j_gene: TRBJ2-7; CDR3nt: TGTGCCAGCAGTGAATCAGAGAGAGGCTACGAGCAGTACTTC; CDR3aa: CASSESERGYEQYF
abundance: NA; d_gene: TRBD1; v_gene: TRBV27; j_gene: TRBJ1-2; CDR3nt: TGTGCCAGCAGTGACTTAGGACAGGGTAACTATGGCTACACCTTC; CDR3aa: CASSDLGQGNYGYTF
abundance: NA; d_gene: NA; v_gene: TRBV19; j_gene: TRBJ1-5; CDR3nt: TGTGCCAGTAGTATCTCCGGGGGAAGCAATCAGCCCCAGCATTTT; CDR3aa: CASSISGGSNQPQHF
abundance: NA; d_gene: NA; v_gene: TRBV5-1; j_gene: TRBJ1-1; CDR3nt: TGCGCCAGCAGCTTGGGGAGATCCTACACCGCTGAAGCTTTCTTT; CDR3aa: CASSLGRSYTAEAFF
abundance: NA; d_gene: NA; v_gene: TRBV5-1; j_gene: TRBJ1-5; CDR3nt: TGCGCCAGCAGCGACCAGCCGGGGTTTCAGCCCCAGCATTTT; CDR3aa: CASSDQPGFQPQHF
abundance: NA; d_gene: TRBD1; v_gene: TRBV7-2; j_gene: TRBJ2-5; CDR3nt: TGTGCCACTTCTCTAAGACAGGGGCGCCAAGAGACCCAGTACTTC; CDR3aa: CATSLRQGRQETQYF
abundance: NA; d_gene: NA; v_gene: TRBV7-2; j_gene: TRBJ2-3; CDR3nt: TGTGCCAGCAGCACGCCAGGGGACCTTCTCACAGATACGCAGTATTTT; CDR3aa: CASSTPGDLLTDTQYF
abundance: NA; d_gene: TRBD1; v_gene: TRBV7-3; j_gene: TRBJ1-1; CDR3nt: TGTGCCAGCAGGAGACAGGGGATGAACACTGAAGCTTTCTTT; CDR3aa: CASRRQGMNTEAFF
abundance: NA; d_gene: NA; v_gene: TRBV25-1; j_gene: TRBJ2-7; CDR3nt: TGTGCCAGCTCCTCGGGATCCGGGGCCTACGAGCAGTACTTC; CDR3aa: CASSSGSGAYEQYF
abundance: NA; d_gene: NA; v_gene: TRBV3-1/TRBV3-2; j_gene: TRBJ1-1; CDR3nt: TGTGCCAGCAGCCACGTACAGATGAGCTTGAACACTGAAGCTTTCTTT; CDR3aa: CASSHVQMSLNTEAFF
abundance: NA; d_gene: NA; v_gene: TRBV30; j_gene: TRBJ1-5; CDR3nt: TGTGCCTGGAGTGTGACAGGACGGGCAAATCAGCCCCAGCATTTT; CDR3aa: CAWSVTGRANQPQHF
abundance: NA; d_gene: TRBD1; v_gene: TRBV4-3; j_gene: TRBJ1-4; CDR3nt: TGCGCCAGCAGCCGAGAACAGACAGGGAAACTGTTTTTT; CDR3aa: CASSREQTGKLFF
abundance: NA; d_gene: NA; v_gene: TRBV20-1; j_gene: TRBJ1-2; CDR3nt: TGCAGTGCTCGGGGGGGTGATGGCTACACCTTC; CDR3aa: CSARGGDGYTF
abundance: NA; d_gene: TRBD1; v_gene: TRBV7-2; j_gene: TRBJ1-5; CDR3nt: TGTGCCAGCAGCCCTGGACAGGGGGATCAGCCCCAGCATTTT; CDR3aa: CASSPGQGDQPQHF
abundance: few; d_gene: NA; v_gene: TRBV30; j_gene: TRBJ1-1; CDR3nt: TGTGCCTGGAGGCATTTCCAGGGGGCTTTCTTT; CDR3aa: CAWRHFQGAFF
abundance: NA; d_gene: NA; v_gene: TRBV28; j_gene: TRBJ2-1; CDR3nt: TGTGCCAGCAGTTTAGGGCAGTCCTACAATGAGCAGTTCTTC; CDR3aa: CASSLGQSYNEQFF
abundance: NA; d_gene: TRBD1; v_gene: TRBV9; j_gene: TRBJ2-1; CDR3nt: TGTGCCAGCAGCGTGAAGGGGGCCTATGAGCAGTTCTTC; CDR3aa: CASSVKGAYEQFF
abundance: once; d_gene: TRBD1; v_gene: TRBV24-1; j_gene: TRBJ2-2; CDR3nt: TGTGCCACCAGTGACCCGAGGACAGGGGGCCCCACCGGGGAGCTGTTTTTT; CDR3aa: CATSDPRTGGPTGELFF
abundance: NA; d_gene: TRBD1; v_gene: TRBV5-1; j_gene: TRBJ2-7; CDR3nt: TGCGCCAGCAGCCTAGGGACAGGCGGCCGGCAGGACGAGCAGTACTTC; CDR3aa: CASSLGTGGRQDEQYF
abundance: NA; d_gene: NA; v_gene: TRBV28; j_gene: TRBJ2-7; CDR3nt: TGTGCCAGCAGACCCCTACAGGGAGCTAGCGGAAGTCATGAGCAGTACTTC; CDR3aa: CASRPLQGASGSHEQYF
abundance: NA; d_gene: NA; v_gene: TRBV6-5; j_gene: TRBJ2-5; CDR3nt: TGTGCCAGCAGTTCGGTGGGCCCAGAGACCCAGTACTTC; CDR3aa: CASSSVGPETQYF
abundance: NA; d_gene: NA; v_gene: TRBV4-3; j_gene: TRBJ1-3; CDR3nt: TGCGCCAGCAGCCAAGATTGGGCCAGGGGTGGAAACACCATATATTTT; CDR3aa: CASSQDWARGGNTIYF